The 30 T cell receptor beta chains listed next were all sequenced from one sample in a study of identical twins. TCRdb analysed the 5' RACE reads with MiXCR anew, one entry per CDR3 protein. The data contain some 560,000 distinct CDR3 sequences, 9.6% of them singletons. A further study also used this sample, focusing on yellow fever vaccine responses in identical twins.

The sample consisted of PBMCs. These receptors originate from a woman under 30 in good health.

The V gene is TRBV6-2 or TRBV6-3, the J gene TRBJ2-7, with 10 bases fitting TRBD2. With V trimmed by 2 bases and J by 11 bases, 6 bases remained unmatched. Germline V gene sequence: CDR1 MNHEY, CDR2 SVGEGT. The CDR3 runs to 13 residues. CDR3 DNA: TGTGCCAGCAGTTACAACCTAGCGGGAGTGGAGTACTTC. Translating gives CASSYNLAGVEYF.

Only a few counts were recorded for this clonotype. The junction departs from germline at one end; a sequencing error may be responsible. V usage is TRBV12-3 or TRBV12-4 and J usage is TRBJ1-2, with D uncertain. This CDR3 contains 13 residues. CDR3: CASSSRTGFSYPF. For the CDR3, the DNA is TGTGCCAGCAGTTCCCGGACGGGTTTCAGCTACCCCTTC.

The chain couples TRBV27 to TRBJ2-5, with 12 bases aligning to TRBD2. J gave up 1 base and V 0 bases, and 3 bases lay outside the gene matches. Germline lookup yields CDR1 MNHEY and CDR2 SMNVEV (reference sequence). CDR3 length: 17 residues. This CDR3 is CASSLSPSGGAQETQYF. CDR3 nucleotide sequence: TGTGCCAGCAGTTTATCGCCTAGCGGGGGGGCCCAAGAGACCCAGTACTTC.

This clonotype was counted at least ten times. The chain links TRBV6-1 to TRBJ2-3; 9 nucleotides agree with TRBD1. This CDR3 region has 16 residues. Germline CDR1 reads MNHNS; CDR2 reads SASEGT. Trimming at V came to 0 bases and at J to 1 base, leaving 2 bases not matched to a gene. The CDR3 coding sequence is TGTGCCAGCAGTGAAGCGACAGGGGGTGGCACAGATACGCAGTATTTT. It is translated as CASSEATGGGTDTQYF.

V usage is TRBV7-2 and J usage is TRBJ2-7; TRBD1 or TRBD2 may be the D gene (5 bases each). Looked up from germline, CDR1 is SGHTA and CDR2 is FQGNSA. The V gene lost 1 base and the J gene lost 2 bases, with 15 bases spanning the gap. The CDR3 consists of 16 residues. The CDR3 nucleotides are TGTGCCAGCAGCTTAGACCTTCCGGGACCCACCTACGAGCAGTACTTC. Protein: CASSLDLPGPTYEQYF. Full variable domain (missing parts from reference TRBV7-2 and TRBJ2-7): GAGVSQSPSNKVTEKGKDVELRCDPISGHTALYWYRQSLGQGLEFLIYFQGNSAPDKSGLPSDRFSAERTGGSVSTLTIQRTQQEDSAVYLCASSLDLPGPTYEQYFGPGTRLTVT.

This clonotype turned up a few times. The chain combines TRBV2 with TRBJ2-2; the D is unclear. The germline V and J ends were trimmed by 6 bases and 1 base, with 12 bases remaining between them. The CDR3 has 15 amino acids. The germline V gene has CDR1 SNHLY and CDR2 FYNNEI. The CDR3 reads CASREVIRNTGELFF. The CDR3 nucleotides read TGTGCCAGCAGAGAGGTCATACGGAACACCGGGGAGCTGTTTTTT.

This clonotype was detected only a few times. V usage is TRBV16 and J usage is TRBJ1-1; no firm D call. CDR3 length equals 14 residues. V lost 2 bases, J lost 1 base, and 8 bases lay in between. Germline CDR1 and CDR2: KGHSY and FQNENV. In DNA form, the CDR3 reads TGTGCCAGCAGCCAAGCCGCAGGGAACACTGAAGCTTTCTTT. Its protein product is CASSQAAGNTEAFF. The complete variable domain, with remaining parts taken from reference TRBV16 and TRBJ1-1, reads GEEVAQTPKHLVRGEGQKAKLYCAPIKGHSYVFWYQQVLKNEFKFLISFQNENVFDETGMPKERFSAKCLPNSPCSLEIQATKLEDSAVYFCASSQAAGNTEAFFGQGTRLTVV.

This clonotype was observed many times. This chain connects TRBV3-1 to TRBJ2-3, with D perhaps TRBD2 (6 bases). Trimming shortened V by 1 base and J by 4 bases, and 21 bases separated the two germline ends. Germline V gene sequence: CDR1 LGHDT, CDR2 YNNKEL (reference sequence). The CDR3 is made up of 18 amino acids. DNA for the CDR3: TGTGCCAGCAGCCAAGGGGTCGTCTTGGACGGGGGAGCAGATACGCAGTATTTT. Translation: CASSQGVVLDGGADTQYF.

In its sample, this clonotype was seen a few times. The rearrangement links TRBV10-3 to TRBJ2-2; TRBD2 matches at 7 bases. The germline V gene encodes CDR1 ENHRY and CDR2 SYGVKD. The V gene end was trimmed by 2 bases and the J gene end by 5 bases; junction bases not matched to a gene: 5. CDR3 length equals 15 residues. In DNA form, the CDR3 reads TGTGCCATCAGTGAGAAGGGAGGGATTACCGGGGAGCTGTTTTTT. It specifies CAISEKGGITGELFF.

The CDR3 sequence: CASSQGVGRAETQYF. CDR3 nucleotides: TGCGCCAGCAGCCAAGGAGTGGGTAGGGCAGAGACCCAGTACTTC. The chain links TRBV4-3 to TRBJ2-5; D not resolved. Trimming removed 1 base at V and 4 bases at J, with 13 bases between. Per germline, CDR1 LGHNA and CDR2 YSLEER. CDR3 length: 15 amino acids.

Ten or more counts support this clonotype. The chain employs TRBV20-1 and TRBJ2-1; 9 positions match TRBD1. The CDR3 covers 15 residues. The V gene end was trimmed by 3 bases and the J gene end by 9 bases; junction bases not matched to a gene: 12. Germline lookup yields CDR1 DFQATT and CDR2 SNEGSKA (reference sequence). This chain's CDR3 is CSARDRGRPTIEQFF. CDR3 bases: TGCAGTGCTAGGGACAGGGGACGCCCTACAATTGAGCAGTTCTTC.

The rearrangement links TRBV3-1 to TRBJ1-1, with TRBD1 matching over 7 bases. Germline lookup yields CDR1 LGHDT and CDR2 YNNKEL (reference sequence). The junction had 6 bases not matched to a gene; V was cut back by 4 bases and J by 1 base. The CDR3 length is 15 residues. The CDR3 DNA reads as TGTGCCAGCAGCCGAAGGGGGCGCGCGAACACTGAAGCTTTCTTT. Amino acid sequence: CASSRRGRANTEAFF.

This clonotype has a count of ten or more. This chain links TRBV11-2 with TRBJ2-7, with TRBD1 matching over 8 bases. After removal of 7 bases from V and 5 bases from J, the junction contained 10 bases not matched to a gene. The CDR3 runs 14 residues. From germline, CDR1 is SGHAT and CDR2 FQNNGV. The CDR3 spells CASTHRGKRNEQYF. Here the CDR3 DNA reads TGTGCCAGCACCCACAGGGGGAAGAGGAACGAGCAGTACTTC.

This clonotype was counted between two and nine times. The rearrangement uses TRBV9 and TRBJ2-1; 9 positions match TRBD2. J gave up 6 bases and V 4 bases, and 11 bases lay outside the gene matches. The germline V gene has CDR1 SGDLS and CDR2 YYNGEE. This CDR3 is 16 amino acids long. The CDR3 here is CASSPRAGGPLNEQFF. In DNA form, the CDR3 reads TGTGCCAGCAGCCCAAGGGCGGGGGGGCCACTCAATGAGCAGTTCTTC.

The chain combines TRBV9 with TRBJ2-5; D unresolved. The germline V gene encodes CDR1 SGDLS and CDR2 YYNGEE. The V and J ends lost 1 base and 5 bases respectively, with 9 bases between them. The CDR3 spans 13 residues. This chain's CDR3 is CASSVSPLETQYF. In nucleotides, the CDR3 is TGTGCCAGCAGCGTATCTCCTTTGGAGACCCAGTACTTC.

This chain connects TRBV18 to TRBJ2-3; 12 bases are shared with TRBD2. CDR1 is KGHSH, CDR2 LQKENI, per germline. This CDR3 region has 14 residues. The ends lost 8 bases at V and 2 bases at J; junction bases unmatched: 2. The CDR3 DNA is TGTGCCAGCCGGACTAGCGGGACCACAGATACGCAGTATTTT. Residues: CASRTSGTTDTQYF.

The rearrangement uses TRBV5-4 and TRBJ2-1; TRBD2 matches 14 bases. This CDR3 comprises 19 residues. CDR1 is SGHNT and CDR2 is YYREEE in the germline V gene (reference sequence). Trimming took 3 bases from V and 1 from J; bases not matched to a gene: 9. DNA of the CDR3: TGTGCCAGCAGCTCCCCCGGGACTAGCGGGGGTCAGTCCTACAATGAGCAGTTCTTC. Its protein product is CASSSPGTSGGQSYNEQFF.

The chain combines TRBV19 with TRBJ2-1, with 8 bases aligning to TRBD2. The V and J ends lost 4 bases and 6 bases, in that order; junction bases with no gene match: 11. In germline, CDR1 is LNHDA, CDR2 SQIVND (reference sequence). The CDR3 spans 16 residues. The CDR3 reads CASSSLTSGLINEQFF. Here the CDR3 DNA reads TGTGCCAGTAGTAGTCTCACTAGCGGCTTAATCAATGAGCAGTTCTTC.

This rearrangement joins TRBV2 to TRBJ2-7; D tentatively reads TRBD1 or TRBD2 (5 bases each). The CDR3 contains 14 residues. CDR1 and CDR2 from the germline V gene are SNHLY and FYNNEI. V lost 3 bases, J lost 2 bases, and 11 bases lay in between. The CDR3 coding sequence is TGTGCCAGCAGTGATTTGGGGGATACCTACGAGCAGTACTTC. Its protein is CASSDLGDTYEQYF.

This clonotype was observed many times. This chain joins TRBV29-1 and TRBJ2-7; D call uncertain. The CDR3 length is 13 residues. V lost 4 bases and J lost 0, with 10 bases in between. The germline V gene has CDR1 SQVTM and CDR2 ANQGSEA. CDR3 region: CSVVERDSYEQYF. CDR3 in DNA: TGCAGCGTTGTGGAAAGGGACTCCTACGAGCAGTACTTC.

In this sample, this clonotype turned up many times. V usage is TRBV5-1 and J usage is TRBJ2-1; 11 bases match TRBD2. After removal of 4 bases from V and 7 bases from J, the junction contained 10 bases not matched to a gene. Germline V CDR1 and CDR2: SGHRS, YFSETQ. This CDR3 spans 16 amino acids. The CDR3 region is CASSVLIAGGENEQFF. CDR3 DNA sequence: TGCGCCAGCAGCGTCCTTATAGCGGGGGGGGAGAATGAGCAGTTCTTC. Combining the CDR3 with reference TRBV5-1 and TRBJ2-1 gives the whole variable domain KAGVTQTPRYLIKTRGQQVTLSCSPISGHRSVSWYQQTPGQGLQFLFEYFSETQRNKGNFPGRFSGRQFSNSRSEMNVSTLELGDSALYLCASSVLIAGGENEQFFGPGTRLTVL.

The rearrangement uses TRBV4-1 and TRBJ2-1, with D unclear. The CDR3 sequence is 15 residues long. Per germline, CDR1 MGHRA and CDR2 YSYEKL. The germline V and J ends were trimmed by 6 bases and 0 bases, with 12 bases remaining between them. The CDR3 region has the DNA TGCGCCAGCAGTCCCGACACGAACTCCTACAATGAGCAGTTCTTC. Translation: CASSPDTNSYNEQFF.

In this sample, this clonotype turned up a few times. The chain carries TRBV7-2 and TRBJ2-2; 10 bases agree with TRBD2. The germline gives CDR1 SGHTA, CDR2 FQGNSA. V was pared by 5 bases and J by 6 bases, with 9 bases of the junction left unmatched. This CDR3 comprises 16 residues. The CDR3 spells CASSPTSGIGAGELFF. The CDR3 DNA reads as TGTGCCAGCAGCCCCACTAGCGGGATAGGAGCCGGGGAGCTGTTTTTT.

This clonotype was detected ten times or more. The genes are TRBV7-3 and TRBJ2-3, with 13 bases aligning to TRBD2. CDR1 and CDR2 (germline): SGHTA, FQGTGA. This CDR3 is 16 amino acids long. Unmatched junction bases numbered 11, after V lost 8 bases and J lost 6 bases. The chain's CDR3 is CASGGTSGTVLDTQYF. In DNA, the CDR3 is TGTGCCAGCGGGGGGACTAGCGGGACTGTATTGGATACGCAGTATTTT.

In this sample, this clonotype turned up a few times. Its ends do not fully match the called genes, so a read error is possible. J is TRBJ2-7 and V is TRBV20-1; D is unclear. Germline loops: CDR1 DFQATT, CDR2 SNEGSKA (reference sequence). This CDR3 contains 16 residues. The CDR3 sequence is CCARAGDGTLYDEQYF. DNA for the CDR3: TGCTGTGCTAGAGCAGGAGACGGAACCCTCTACGACGAGCAGTACTTC.

This clonotype was detected ten times or more. V is TRBV10-3 and J is TRBJ2-5; D remains ambiguous. Germline CDR1 and CDR2: ENHRY and SYGVKD. The V end lost 0 bases, the J end lost 2 bases, and 4 bases lay between the germline ends. The CDR3 runs to 13 residues. CDR3 sequence reads: CAISESPQETQYF. The CDR3 nucleotides read TGTGCCATCAGTGAGTCCCCTCAAGAGACCCAGTACTTC.

This clonotype was picked up many times. This sequence joins TRBV6-1 and TRBJ2-4, with a tentative D call TRBD1 (5 bases). Germline-derived CDR1 and CDR2 are MNHNS and SASEGT. The CDR3 loop spans 18 amino acids. The ends were cut back, 6 bases at V and 0 bases at J, with 21 bases in the middle. The DNA of the CDR3 is TGTGCCAGCAGCCGTAACTGGCAGGGCCTCGTAGCCAAAAACATTCAGTACTTC. Protein product: CASSRNWQGLVAKNIQYF.

The chain carries TRBV24-1 and TRBJ2-1; D possibly uses TRBD1 or TRBD2 (5 bases each). Germline V CDR1 and CDR2: KGHDR, SFDVKD. Trimming removed 4 bases at V and 0 bases at J, with 18 bases between. This CDR3 is 18 amino acids long. The CDR3: CATSDPDPEGSSYNEQFF. The CDR3 region has the DNA TGTGCCACCAGTGACCCTGACCCCGAGGGGTCCTCCTACAATGAGCAGTTCTTC.

This clonotype has just one count. The gene calls are TRBV6-1 and TRBJ2-1; D remains unclear. The CDR3 has 14 residues. Trimming stripped 6 bases from V and 6 bases from J, with 15 bases between. CDR1 is MNHNS and CDR2 is SASEGT in the germline V gene. The CDR3 region is CASSSNPRGNEQFF. The CDR3 DNA is TGTGCCAGCAGCTCAAATCCTCGAGGCAATGAGCAGTTCTTC.

The table lists this clonotype with many counts. The chain has TRBV10-2 and TRBJ2-3; perhaps TRBD2 as D (6 bases). This CDR3 spans 13 amino acids. V lost 8 bases, J lost 6 bases, and 15 bases lay in between. CDR1 and CDR2 (germline): WSHSY, SAAADI. Here the CDR3 reads CASSYGGRDTQYF. The CDR3 bases are TGCGCCAGCTCGTACGGGGGTAGGGATACGCAGTATTTT.